This paragraph covers one TCR beta chain sequence. It lacks a known antigen. No base-level quality is on record; no much larger clone is a single base apart. Following the manufacturer's recommendations, the immunoSEQ kit was used to generate TCR beta libraries from genomic DNA. Library preparation used a first multiplex PCR with proprietary primers, then a second PCR adding unique barcodes, with bead cleanups after each round. A kit-provided positive control reaction and a negative control reaction were included in every sample batch. The final libraries were assessed on an Agilent 4200 TapeStation D1000 ScreenTape, pooled by volume, and quantified by qPCR. An Illumina NextSeq500 fitted with a MidOutput 150-cycle cartridge performed the sequencing, running 156 Read1 cycles and 15 Index1 cycles with the kit's custom primers. The pooled library was loaded at around 1.1 pM with roughly 19% PhiX control spiked in. On the authors' methods: Vendor-processed data were analyzed in R, and a clonotype was defined as all T cells sharing the same CDR3 nucleotide sequence. In the clone abundance analyses, frequencies in each sample were normalized to that sample's 10,000 most abundant clones. Public T cell clones, averaging fewer than five per sample, were removed before analysis. Tumor-enriched and baseline blood-enriched clonotypes were defined by at least a 32-fold difference in abundance between compartments. A beta-binomial differential abundance model was applied to find clonotypes that expanded or contracted between blood time points. The Baroni-Urbani and Buser coefficient was used to measure tumor-blood repertoire similarity, and groups were compared with two-tailed Wilcoxon tests in R. This is the immuneACCESS table as TCRdb keeps it, with only in-frame sequences that have V and J called. A part of the clones is gone; compared with another copy, unresolved V genes explain less than half, and the rest is unexplained. V and J calls plus clone size are reproduced from that table; the DNA served to infer D and trimming. For this sample the table gives about 160,000 clones, of which about 88% were detected only once. The top ten clonotypes cover approximately 4% of the sample.

This sample was included in a study of radiation and T cells in renal cell carcinoma (dated by TCRdb to 2020 to 2021). About the study as a whole: Samples came from a clinical trial, in which primary renal cell carcinomas received 15 Gy stereotactic body radiation therapy followed by nephrectomy 4 weeks later. Across all 50 or so samples, several million unique CDR3 nucleotide sequences, encoding around 2.4 million unique CDR3 amino acid sequences, were identified. A total of 50 to 60 samples underwent TCR beta sequencing, made up of roughly 26 tumors and some 27 peripheral blood samples. Beyond this particular receptor, the publication reports: Because no pretreatment tumor biopsies were available, whether clonotypes were present in the tumor at baseline could not be determined. With a single-armed trial design, the study had no way to address how radiation dose or scheduling affects the TCR repertoire. An increase in top tumor clonotypes in blood was observed from baseline to 2 weeks post-radiation, followed by contraction by 4 weeks, which was taken to suggest transient expansion of tumor-resident clones. Dynamics of the blood repertoire were not tracked past 4 weeks after treatment.

From a lookup of the germline V gene, CDR1 and CDR2 are ENHRY and SYGVKD. V is cut by 0 bases and J by 3 bases, and the space between the germline ends is 9 bases. From its cysteine to its phenylalanine, the CDR3 spans 14 amino acids. Only CDR3 DNA remains: 42 bases, in frame from the first base. The sample's time point label, in plain terms: baseline pretreatment blood. The sample's treatment or condition, from its label and the paper: 15 Gy SBRT to primary tumor, nephrectomy 4 weeks later. Serial peripheral blood from radiation-treated patients was sampled at baseline, 2 weeks and 4 weeks after SBRT to track tumor-enriched clonotypes. Renal cell carcinoma with clear cell pathology was present in all patients. Genomic DNA for TCR sequencing was prepared using the QIAamp DNA Blood Mini Kit (Qiagen). Only samples passing all quality control checks were included in the analyses.

The sequence came from an older woman with renal cell carcinoma. The receptor chain draws on TRBV10-3 and TRBJ2-7; possibly the D gene is TRBD1, per 5 matching bases. The sequenced sample was blood, obtained from a patient whose treatment included radiotherapy and nephrectomy. The encoded CDR3 is CAISESAGIYEQYF. In nucleotide form, the sequence is TGTGCCATCAGTGAGTCGGCAGGGATCTACGAGCAGTACTTC.